This T cell receptor beta chain was profiled in a study of blood T cell repertoires in COVID-19. The wider study: COVID-19 samples from acute and convalescent phases originated in the United States, Italy and Spain. PBMCs, B-cell-depleted T cells, or T cells were the source of the cDNA or gDNA that made up the material.

CDR1 and CDR2 (germline): MDHEN, SYDVKM. The ends were cut back, 6 bases at V and 5 bases at J, with 16 bases in the middle. There are 14 residues in the CDR3. In the original workflow: Reference gene primer amplification yielded estimated nucleated cell counts. This table comes from immunoSEQ multiplex PCR, and its TCRdb copy is limited to in-frame clones, with some not included. D and trimming come from the DNA, and the V and J calls and clone size come from that table. Of 50,000 to 70,000 clones in the sample, roughly nine tenths were seen once. The specimen sequenced was peripheral blood. The receptor's source is a woman between 65 and 79 years old with active COVID-19. The chain joins TRBV28 to TRBJ2-5; a weak D match, TRBD2 (6 bases). CDR3 sequence (DNA): TGTGCCAGCAGGCCTTCCTTCGGAGGGGAGACCCAGTACTTC. As protein: CASRPSFGGETQYF.